The sequence of this T cell receptor (beta chain) was determined in a study of blood T cells in healthy people across ages. The authors ran a second PCR of 7 to 11 cycles using a sample-barcoded 5' primer and a J-beta primer mix. TCRdb analysed the 5' RACE reads with MiXCR anew, one entry per CDR3 protein. The sample yields about 650,000 distinct CDR3 sequences, about 30% seen once. This clonotype was seen repeatedly, ten times or more. Source material: blood. The origin of this receptor is a woman aged 80 or over in good health.

The CDR3 nucleotides read TGTGCCAGCAGCCCTCCTAGAGGGACAGGGGCCTACAATGAGCAGTTCTTC. This gives the protein CASSPPRGTGAYNEQFF. V is TRBV3-1 and J is TRBJ2-1, with 10 bases matching TRBD1. V shed 4 bases and J 2 bases; nucleotides not matched to a gene: 8. Germline loops: CDR1 LGHDT, CDR2 YNNKEL (reference sequence). This CDR3 contains 17 residues.